Listed here are 30 T cell receptor beta chains from one sample, sequenced in a study of patients and donors after allogeneic stem cell transplantation. TCRdb re-analysed the RT-PCR reads in MiXCR, keeping a single row per CDR3 protein. This table holds approximately 170,000 distinct CDR3 sequences, more than 20% found once. Sequencing input: blood, either unsorted or a sorted T cell fraction (not recorded which). These receptors were collected from a human donor who was either an allogeneic HSCT recipient or a stem cell or donor lymphocyte infusion donor (not recorded which). It is not recorded whose cells these are; they may come from a transplant donor.

J is TRBJ2-7 and V is TRBV29-1, with TRBD1 identical over 9 bases. Germline CDR1 and CDR2: SQVTM and ANQGSEA. The V segment lost 6 bases and the J segment 0 bases; nucleotides outside the gene matches: 6. The CDR3 has 14 residues. The CDR3 DNA reads TGCAGCGTCGAACAGGGGGCATCCTCCTACGAGCAGTACTTC. Translated: CSVEQGASSYEQYF.

CDR3 amino acids: CASSLGTGATDTQYF. CDR3 coding DNA: TGTGCCAGCAGCTTGGGGACAGGGGCCACAGATACGCAGTATTTT. V is TRBV5-8 and J is TRBJ2-3, with 9 bases fitting TRBD1. The germline V gene encodes CDR1 SGHTS and CDR2 YDEGEE. The CDR3 spans 15 residues. V shed 0 bases, J shed 2 bases, and the junction held 1 base outside the gene matches. The full variable domain, with the rest looked up from reference TRBV5-8 and TRBJ2-3, is EAGVTQSPTHLIKTRGQQATLRCSPISGHTSVYWYQQALGLGLQFLLWYDEGEERNRGNFPPRFSGRQFPNYSSELNVNALELEDSALYLCASSLGTGATDTQYFGPGTRLTVL.

This clonotype was picked up one time. Because it lacks the conserved phenylalanine or tryptophan at the end, this CDR3 is likely a read error. The V and J genes are TRBV12-3 or TRBV12-4 and TRBJ1-2, with D possibly matching TRBD1 (6 bases). V shed 4 bases and J shed 3 bases, with 6 bases lying between them. This CDR3 has 12 residues. The CDR3 loop is CASSWTDYGYTL. The CDR3 DNA reads TGTGCCAGCAGTTGGACAGACTATGGCTACACCCTC.

V is TRBV13 and J is TRBJ1-6, with D unresolved. The CDR3 is made up of 11 amino acids. Trimming removed 10 bases from V and 10 bases from J, with 11 bases in between. Germline-derived CDR1 and CDR2 are PRHDT and FYEKMQ (reference sequence). The CDR3 nucleotides are TGTGCCACCGAGCCGGACTCACCCCTCCACTTT. This sequence encodes CATEPDSPLHF.

This clonotype was picked up a small number of times. The V and J genes are TRBV7-3 and TRBJ2-5; perhaps TRBD2 as D (6 bases). Germline assignment: CDR1 SGHTA and CDR2 FQGTGA. Trimming took 5 bases from V and 5 from J, leaving 18 bases between them. This CDR3 spans 15 amino acids. Written as DNA, the CDR3 is TGTGCCAGCAGCCTTTTGGGGGGTCACGGTGAGACCCAGTACTTC. Translated, it gives CASSLLGGHGETQYF. Full variable domain (rest looked up from reference TRBV7-3 and TRBJ2-5): GAGVSQTPSNKVTEKGKYVELRCDPISGHTALYWYRQSLGQGPEFLIYFQGTGAADDSGLPNDRFFAVRPEGSVSTLKIQRTERGDSAVYLCASSLLGGHGETQYFGPGTRLLVL.

The rearrangement joins TRBV3-1 to TRBJ1-4; 9 positions agree with TRBD1. This CDR3 contains 15 residues. The trim removed 4 bases at V and 10 bases at J, leaving 10 bases unmatched. Per the germline V gene, CDR1 is LGHDT and CDR2 is YNNKEL (reference sequence). The CDR3 region is CASSPVDRGGRKLFF. The CDR3 DNA sequence: TGTGCCAGCAGCCCGGTGGACAGGGGTGGGCGAAAACTGTTTTTT.

The chain employs TRBV12-3 or TRBV12-4 and TRBJ2-7; D is possibly TRBD2 (5 bases). The CDR3 is made up of 13 amino acids. V was shortened by 0 bases and J by 5 bases, with 8 bases between the two germline ends. The CDR3: CASSLADFDEQYF. The CDR3 coding sequence is TGTGCCAGCAGTTTAGCGGACTTTGACGAGCAGTACTTC.

The chain uses TRBV6-8 and TRBJ2-4; no definite D call. The CDR3 length is 16 residues. CDR1 and CDR2 from the germline V gene are MNHGY and SAAAGT. Trimming took 0 bases from V and 0 from J, leaving 9 bases between them. The CDR3 sequence is CASSYSGRLAKNIQYF. The CDR3 DNA follows: TGTGCCAGCAGTTACTCGGGTAGACTAGCCAAAAACATTCAGTACTTC.

The chain is built from TRBV6-2 or TRBV6-3 and TRBJ2-5; possible D gene TRBD2, 6 bases. This CDR3 is built from 18 residues. Germline CDR1 is MNHEY and CDR2 is SVGEGT. V was cut by 7 bases and J by 2 bases, with 26 bases left in between. This chain's CDR3 is CASTHGDVGGGRQETQYF. The CDR3 nucleotides read TGTGCCAGCACCCACGGGGATGTGGGAGGAGGCCGTCAAGAGACCCAGTACTTC.

The J gene is TRBJ2-1, the V gene TRBV10-3; tentative D call: TRBD2 (6 bases). The germline V and J ends were trimmed by 6 bases and 5 bases, with 14 bases remaining between them. CDR3 length: 14 residues. CDR1 ENHRY and CDR2 SYGVKD come from the germline V gene. CDR3 in amino acids: CAIRSSETNNEQFF. The CDR3 DNA reads TGTGCCATCAGGTCTAGCGAGACCAACAATGAGCAGTTCTTC.

The table lists this clonotype with a few counts. The V call is TRBV12-3 or TRBV12-4, the J call TRBJ1-5, with D possibly being TRBD1 (6 bases). This CDR3 comprises 13 residues. Trimming took off 4 bases at V and 7 bases at J, with 11 bases between the two ends. The DNA for the CDR3 is TGTGCCAGCAGTTATGGACAGAACCAGCCCCAGCATTTT. Its protein is CASSYGQNQPQHF.

This clonotype was detected only a few times. The V and J genes are TRBV29-1 and TRBJ2-3; unclear D gene. This CDR3 is built from 12 residues. The V gene's germline CDR1 is SQVTM and CDR2 ANQGSEA. V was pared by 7 bases and J by 1 base, with 9 bases between. The CDR3 reads CSAPLGTDTQYF. DNA of the CDR3: TGCAGCGCTCCGCTTGGCACAGATACGCAGTATTTT.

The chain uses TRBV28 and TRBJ2-3; 13 bases are shared with TRBD2. CDR3 size: 18 residues. Germline assignment: CDR1 MDHEN and CDR2 SYDVKM. With 6 bases clipped from V and 2 bases from J, the junction kept 11 bases outside the gene matches. CDR3 nucleotides: TGTGCCAGCAGCACCGGACTAGCGGGAGTCGGTTTCACAGATACGCAGTATTTT. Translated: CASSTGLAGVGFTDTQYF.

This rearrangement joins TRBV20-1 to TRBJ1-1; D possibly corresponds to TRBD1 (5 bases). The V end lost 2 bases, the J end lost 4 bases, and 8 bases lay between the germline ends. Germline lookup yields CDR1 DFQATT and CDR2 SNEGSKA (reference sequence). This CDR3 spans 12 amino acids. The CDR3 spells CSARRGVTEAFF. In DNA form, the CDR3 reads TGCAGTGCTAGACGGGGGGTCACTGAAGCTTTCTTT.

This clonotype was counted a few times. The chain uses TRBV11-2 and TRBJ2-1; TRBD2 agrees at 10 bases. The junction had 8 bases not matched to a gene; V was cut back by 0 bases and J by 9 bases. Germline CDR1 and CDR2: SGHAT and FQNNGV. This CDR3 spans 16 amino acids. The CDR3 protein is CASSLEVLAGVGEQFF. CDR3 DNA sequence: TGTGCCAGCAGCTTAGAGGTCCTAGCGGGAGTTGGTGAGCAGTTCTTC. Complete variable domain (other parts from reference TRBV11-2 and TRBJ2-1): EAGVAQSPRYKIIEKRQSVAFWCNPISGHATLYWYQQILGQGPKLLIQFQNNGVVDDSQLPKDRFSAERLKGVDSTLKIQPAKLEDSAVYLCASSLEVLAGVGEQFFGPGTRLTVL.

This CDR3 reads CSAVRGGAYNEQFF. DNA of the CDR3: TGCAGTGCTGTCCGCGGGGGGGCCTACAATGAGCAGTTCTTC. The V gene is TRBV20-1, the J gene TRBJ2-1; 9 bases fit TRBD2. Losses at the gene ends were 5 bases for V and 2 bases for J; bases not matched to a gene: 4. The CDR3 totals 14 residues. Per the germline V gene, CDR1 is DFQATT and CDR2 is SNEGSKA (reference sequence).

In this sample, this clonotype turned up a few times. The V gene is TRBV5-1, the J gene TRBJ1-1; D not certain. The CDR3 spans 13 residues. CDR1 is SGHRS and CDR2 is YFSETQ in the germline V gene. Trimming pared 1 base from V and 3 bases from J, leaving 7 bases between. The chain's CDR3 is CASSLREYTEAFF. In nucleotides, the CDR3 is TGCGCCAGCAGCTTGAGGGAGTACACTGAAGCTTTCTTT.

A few counts support this clonotype. The genes are TRBV7-9 and TRBJ2-7, with 7 positions matching TRBD1. CDR3 size: 14 residues. With 5 bases clipped from V and 1 base from J, the junction kept 5 bases outside the gene matches. Germline CDR1 reads SEHNR; CDR2 reads FQNEAQ (reference sequence). CDR3 sequence: CASSQQGSSYEQYF. In nucleotides, the CDR3 is TGTGCCAGCAGCCAACAGGGGAGTTCCTACGAGCAGTACTTC.

The chain combines TRBV4-2 with TRBJ2-7; D is perhaps TRBD2 (5 bases). This CDR3 has 17 amino acids. The germline CDR1 and CDR2 sequences are LGHNA and YNFKEQ. Between the trimmed V and J ends, which lost 1 base and 0 bases, there was a span of 16 bases. CDR3 DNA sequence: TGTGCCAGCAGCCAAGCCCCCCGGCAGGACTTCTCCTACGAGCAGTACTTC. Translation: CASSQAPRQDFSYEQYF.

This clonotype was counted between two and nine times. The chain joins TRBV7-2 to TRBJ1-2; a possible D gene is TRBD1 (6 bases). V lost 5 bases to trimming and J lost 4 bases, with 17 bases between them. There are 15 residues in the CDR3. Per germline, CDR1 SGHTA and CDR2 FQGNSA. As DNA, the CDR3 is TGTGCCAGCAGCCCGGGGGCAGGACAGATCTATGGCTACACCTTC. As protein: CASSPGAGQIYGYTF. Full variable domain (missing parts from reference TRBV7-2 and TRBJ1-2): GAGVSQSPSNKVTEKGKDVELRCDPISGHTALYWYRQSLGQGLEFLIYFQGNSAPDKSGLPSDRFSAERTGGSVSTLTIQRTQQEDSAVYLCASSPGAGQIYGYTFGSGTRLTVV.

The CDR3 sequence is CASGGTGNQPQHF. CDR3 sequence (DNA): TGTGCCAGCGGGGGGACAGGGAATCAGCCCCAGCATTTT. The rearrangement links TRBV12-3 or TRBV12-4 to TRBJ1-5; 9 bases agree with TRBD1. Unmatched junction bases numbered 3, after V lost 8 bases and J lost 4 bases. This CDR3 is built from 13 residues.

This clonotype was counted between two and nine times. The chain couples TRBV9 to TRBJ2-3; 9 bases map to TRBD2. CDR1 is SGDLS and CDR2 is YYNGEE in the germline V gene. The trim removed 0 bases at V and 2 bases at J, leaving 7 bases unmatched. The CDR3 runs 17 residues. CDR3 region: CASSVVPREGYTDTQYF. The CDR3 DNA follows: TGTGCCAGCAGCGTAGTTCCGCGGGAGGGTTACACAGATACGCAGTATTTT.

This clonotype occurred a few times. The rearrangement links TRBV12-3 or TRBV12-4 to TRBJ1-5; D may be TRBD1 (6 bases). The ends were cut back, 6 bases at V and 7 bases at J, with 10 bases in the middle. The CDR3 is made up of 12 amino acids. The CDR3 bases are TGTGCCAGCAGAATACAGGGCCAGCCCCAGCATTTT. Protein product: CASRIQGQPQHF.

This clonotype was seen more than once but under ten times. This chain joins TRBV12-3 or TRBV12-4 and TRBJ1-2; D not certain. V was pared by 2 bases and J by 1 base, with 14 bases between. The CDR3 runs to 16 residues. CDR3: CASSLIEREINYGYTF. CDR3 coding DNA: TGTGCCAGCAGTTTAATCGAACGGGAAATTAACTATGGCTACACCTTC.

The chain has TRBV5-1 and TRBJ2-5, with D perhaps TRBD1 (5 bases). CDR3 length equals 16 residues. V was clipped by 0 bases and J by 1 base, with 13 bases between them. Per germline, CDR1 SGHRS and CDR2 YFSETQ. As DNA, the CDR3 is TGCGCCAGCAGCTTGGCCCTCAGGGCGATCCAAGAGACCCAGTACTTC. Protein sequence: CASSLALRAIQETQYF.

The chain recombines TRBV7-9 with TRBJ1-4; D not resolved. The CDR3 runs to 16 residues. V dropped 1 base and J dropped 2 bases, with 11 bases sitting between them. The V gene's germline CDR1 is SEHNR and CDR2 FQNEAQ (reference sequence). CDR3 protein: CASSLGPQKTNEKLFF. The CDR3 region has the DNA TGTGCCAGCAGCTTAGGGCCTCAGAAGACTAATGAAAAACTGTTTTTT.

This clonotype was seen more than once but under ten times. V usage is TRBV27 and J usage is TRBJ2-1; D gene uncertain. Deletions cut 4 bases from V and 4 bases from J, with 14 bases between. Germline V CDR1 and CDR2: MNHEY, SMNVEV (reference sequence). CDR3 length: 15 amino acids. The CDR3 region is CASSSRLGGYNEQFF. CDR3 nucleotides: TGTGCCAGCAGTTCCCGACTGGGTGGGTACAATGAGCAGTTCTTC.

This clonotype was seen at least ten times. CDR3 loop: CASRDYSNQPQHF. CDR3 bases: TGTGCCAGCAGGGACTATAGCAATCAGCCCCAGCATTTT. The V call is TRBV12-3 or TRBV12-4, the J call TRBJ1-5, with D uncertain. V lost 6 bases and J lost 0, with 6 bases in between. The CDR3 contains 13 residues.

The chain is built from TRBV4-3 and TRBJ2-1; D uncertain. The CDR3 loop spans 17 amino acids. Per germline, CDR1 LGHNA and CDR2 YSLEER. V was clipped by 0 bases and J by 0 bases, with 12 bases between them. The CDR3 nucleotides read TGCGCCAGCAGCCAAGATATGACCGTCAGCTCCTACAATGAGCAGTTCTTC. Its translation is CASSQDMTVSSYNEQFF.

This clonotype was picked up a small number of times. CDR3 sequence (DNA): TGTGCCAGCAGCTTCTACACAGATACGCAGTATTTT. It yields the protein CASSFYTDTQYF. This chain joins TRBV7-2 and TRBJ2-3; D unclear. The CDR3 is 12 amino acids. Trimming shortened V by 3 bases and J by 2 bases, and 3 bases separated the two germline ends. Germline V gene lookup returns CDR1 SGHTA and CDR2 FQGNSA. The variable domain in full, completed from reference TRBV7-2 and TRBJ2-3, reads GAGVSQSPSNKVTEKGKDVELRCDPISGHTALYWYRQSLGQGLEFLIYFQGNSAPDKSGLPSDRFSAERTGGSVSTLTIQRTQQEDSAVYLCASSFYTDTQYFGPGTRLTVL.